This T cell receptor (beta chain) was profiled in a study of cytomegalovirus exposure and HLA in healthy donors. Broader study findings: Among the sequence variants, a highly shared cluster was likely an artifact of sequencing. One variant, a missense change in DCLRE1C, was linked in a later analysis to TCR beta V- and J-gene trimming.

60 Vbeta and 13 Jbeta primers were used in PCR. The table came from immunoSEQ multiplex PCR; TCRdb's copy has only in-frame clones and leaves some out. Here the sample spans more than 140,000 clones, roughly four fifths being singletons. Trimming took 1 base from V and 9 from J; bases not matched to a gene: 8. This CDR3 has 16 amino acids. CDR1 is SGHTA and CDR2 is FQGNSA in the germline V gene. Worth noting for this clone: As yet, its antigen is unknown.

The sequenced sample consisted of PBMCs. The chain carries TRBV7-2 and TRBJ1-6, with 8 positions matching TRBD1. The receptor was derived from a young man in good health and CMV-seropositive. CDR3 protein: CASSLEAGRGLSPLHF. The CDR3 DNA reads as TGTGCCAGCAGCTTAGAAGCGGGCAGGGGGCTTTCACCCCTCCACTTT. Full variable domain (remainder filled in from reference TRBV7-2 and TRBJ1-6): GAGVSQSPSNKVTEKGKDVELRCDPISGHTALYWYRQSLGQGLEFLIYFQGNSAPDKSGLPSDRFSAERTGGSVSTLTIQRTQQEDSAVYLCASSLEAGRGLSPLHFGNGTRLTVT.